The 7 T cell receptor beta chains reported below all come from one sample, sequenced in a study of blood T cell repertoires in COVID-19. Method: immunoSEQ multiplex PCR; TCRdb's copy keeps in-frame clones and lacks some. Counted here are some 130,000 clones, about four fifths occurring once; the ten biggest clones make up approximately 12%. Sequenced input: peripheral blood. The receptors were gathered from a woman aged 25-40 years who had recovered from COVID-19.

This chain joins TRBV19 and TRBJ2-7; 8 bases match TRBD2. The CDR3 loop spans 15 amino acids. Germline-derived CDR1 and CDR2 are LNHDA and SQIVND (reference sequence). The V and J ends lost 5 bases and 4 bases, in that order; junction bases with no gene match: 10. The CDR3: CASSRGGRPPYEQYF. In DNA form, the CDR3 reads TGTGCCAGTAGTCGGGGGGGACGGCCCCCGTACGAGCAGTACTTC.

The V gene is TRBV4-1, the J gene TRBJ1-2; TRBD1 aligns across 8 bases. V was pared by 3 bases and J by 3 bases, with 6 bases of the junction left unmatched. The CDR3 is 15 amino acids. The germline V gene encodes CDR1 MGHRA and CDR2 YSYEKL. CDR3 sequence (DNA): TGCGCCAGCAGCCAGATTACGACAGGGGACTATGGCTACACCTTC. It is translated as CASSQITTGDYGYTF.

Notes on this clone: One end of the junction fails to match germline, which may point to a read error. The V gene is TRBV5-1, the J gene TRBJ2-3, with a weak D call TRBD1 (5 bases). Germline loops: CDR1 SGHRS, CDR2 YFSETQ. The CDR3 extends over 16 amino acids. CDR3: CASSLELQGSTDTQYF. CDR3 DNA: TGCGCCAGCAGCTTGGAACTGCAGGGAAGCACGGATACGCAGTATTTT.

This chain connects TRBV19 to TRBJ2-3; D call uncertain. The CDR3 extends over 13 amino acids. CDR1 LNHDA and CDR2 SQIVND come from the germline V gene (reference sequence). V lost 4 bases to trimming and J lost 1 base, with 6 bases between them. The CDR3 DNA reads TGTGCCAGTAGTACCCGGGGCACAGATACGCAGTATTTT. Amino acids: CASSTRGTDTQYF.

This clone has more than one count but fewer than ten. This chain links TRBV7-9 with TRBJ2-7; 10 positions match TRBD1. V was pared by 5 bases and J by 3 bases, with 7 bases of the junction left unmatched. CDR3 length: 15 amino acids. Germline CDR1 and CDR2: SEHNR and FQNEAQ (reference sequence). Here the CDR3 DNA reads TGTGCCAGCAGCCCTGGGACAGGGGCGGACTACGAGCAGTACTTC. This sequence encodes CASSPGTGADYEQYF.

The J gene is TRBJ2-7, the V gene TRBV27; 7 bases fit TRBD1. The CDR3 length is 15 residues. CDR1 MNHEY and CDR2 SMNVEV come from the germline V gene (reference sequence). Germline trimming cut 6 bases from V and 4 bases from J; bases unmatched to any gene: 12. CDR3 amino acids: CASSRQADRAYEQYF. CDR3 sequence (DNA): TGTGCCAGCAGCCGTCAGGCCGACAGGGCGTACGAGCAGTACTTC.

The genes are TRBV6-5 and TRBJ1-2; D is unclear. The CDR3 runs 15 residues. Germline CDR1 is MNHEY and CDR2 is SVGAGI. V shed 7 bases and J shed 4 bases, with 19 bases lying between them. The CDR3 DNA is TGTGCCAGCACAGAGTCCCCCTATCTAGGCTATGGCTACACCTTC. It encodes CASTESPYLGYGYTF.